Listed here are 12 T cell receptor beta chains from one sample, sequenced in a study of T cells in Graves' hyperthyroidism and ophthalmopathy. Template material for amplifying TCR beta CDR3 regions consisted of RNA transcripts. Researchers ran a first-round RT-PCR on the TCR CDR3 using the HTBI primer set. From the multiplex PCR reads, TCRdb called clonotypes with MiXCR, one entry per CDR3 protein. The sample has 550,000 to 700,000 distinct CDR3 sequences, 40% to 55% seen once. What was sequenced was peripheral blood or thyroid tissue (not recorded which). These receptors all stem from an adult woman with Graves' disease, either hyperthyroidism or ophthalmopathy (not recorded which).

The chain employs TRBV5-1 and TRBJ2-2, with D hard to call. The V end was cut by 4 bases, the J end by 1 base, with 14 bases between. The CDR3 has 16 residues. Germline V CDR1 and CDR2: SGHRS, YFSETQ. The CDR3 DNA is TGCGCCAGCAGCCCATCTTATCATTTGAACACCGGGGAGCTGTTTTTT. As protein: CASSPSYHLNTGELFF.

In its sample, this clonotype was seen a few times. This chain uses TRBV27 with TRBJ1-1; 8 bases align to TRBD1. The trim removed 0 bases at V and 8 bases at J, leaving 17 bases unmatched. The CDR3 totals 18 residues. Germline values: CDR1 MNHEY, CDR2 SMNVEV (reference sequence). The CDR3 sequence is CASSLSIPFRDRHSEAFF. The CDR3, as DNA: TGTGCCAGCAGTTTATCTATACCGTTCCGGGACAGGCATTCGGAAGCTTTCTTT.

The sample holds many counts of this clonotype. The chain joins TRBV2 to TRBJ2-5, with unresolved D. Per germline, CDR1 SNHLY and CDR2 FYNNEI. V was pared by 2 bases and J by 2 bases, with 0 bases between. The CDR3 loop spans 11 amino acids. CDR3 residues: CASSEQETQYF. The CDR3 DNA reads TGTGCCAGCAGTGAACAAGAGACCCAGTACTTC.

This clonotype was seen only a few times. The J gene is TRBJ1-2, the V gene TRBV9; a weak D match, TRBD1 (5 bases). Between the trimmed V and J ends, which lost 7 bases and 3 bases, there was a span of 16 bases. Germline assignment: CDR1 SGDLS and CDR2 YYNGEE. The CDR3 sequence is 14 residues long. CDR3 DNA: TGTGCCAGCTCCGGGGAGGGGAGGTACTATGGCTACACCTTC. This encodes CASSGEGRYYGYTF.

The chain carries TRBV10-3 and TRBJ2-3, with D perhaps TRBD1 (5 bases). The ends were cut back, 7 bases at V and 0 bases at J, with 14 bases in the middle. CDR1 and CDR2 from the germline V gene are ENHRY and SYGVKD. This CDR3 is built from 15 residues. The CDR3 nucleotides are TGTGCCATCAAAGATCAGGGTACTAGCACAGATACGCAGTATTTT. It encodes CAIKDQGTSTDTQYF.

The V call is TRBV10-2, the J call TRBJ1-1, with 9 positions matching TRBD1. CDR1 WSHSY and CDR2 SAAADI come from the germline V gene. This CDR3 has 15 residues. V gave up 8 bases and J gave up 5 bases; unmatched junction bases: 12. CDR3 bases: TGCGCCAGCTCCCTCCCTGGACAGGGGACTACTGAAGCTTTCTTT. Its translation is CASSLPGQGTTEAFF.

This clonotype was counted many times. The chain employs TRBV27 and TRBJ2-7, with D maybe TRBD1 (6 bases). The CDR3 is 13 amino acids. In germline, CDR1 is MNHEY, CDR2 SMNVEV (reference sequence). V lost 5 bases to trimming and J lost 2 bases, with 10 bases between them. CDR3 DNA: TGTGCCAGCAGTGTAACAGGGACCTACGAGCAGTACTTC. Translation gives CASSVTGTYEQYF.

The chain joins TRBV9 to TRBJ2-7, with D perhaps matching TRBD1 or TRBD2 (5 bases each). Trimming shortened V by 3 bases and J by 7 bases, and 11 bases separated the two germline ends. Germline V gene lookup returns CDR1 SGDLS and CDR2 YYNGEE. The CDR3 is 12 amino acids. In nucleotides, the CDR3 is TGTGCCAGCAGCGGTGATTGGGGGGAGCAGTACTTC. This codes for CASSGDWGEQYF.

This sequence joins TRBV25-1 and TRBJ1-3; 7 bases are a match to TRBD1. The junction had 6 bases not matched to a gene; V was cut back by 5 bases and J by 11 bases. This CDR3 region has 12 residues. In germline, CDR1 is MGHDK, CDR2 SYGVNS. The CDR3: CASSPGQFAIYF. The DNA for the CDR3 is TGTGCCAGCAGTCCGGGACAGTTCGCCATATATTTT.

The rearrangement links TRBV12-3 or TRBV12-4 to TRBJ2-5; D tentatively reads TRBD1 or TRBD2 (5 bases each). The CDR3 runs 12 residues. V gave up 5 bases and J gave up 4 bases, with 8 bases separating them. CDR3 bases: TGTGCCAGCAGTAAAGGGACAGAGACCCAGTACTTC. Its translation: CASSKGTETQYF.

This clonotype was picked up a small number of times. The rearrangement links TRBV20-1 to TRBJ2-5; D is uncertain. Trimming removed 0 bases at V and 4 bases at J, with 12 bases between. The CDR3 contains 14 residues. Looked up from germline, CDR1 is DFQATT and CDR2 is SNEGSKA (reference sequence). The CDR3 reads CSARDPQGPETQYF. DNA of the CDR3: TGCAGTGCTAGAGACCCTCAAGGACCAGAGACCCAGTACTTC.

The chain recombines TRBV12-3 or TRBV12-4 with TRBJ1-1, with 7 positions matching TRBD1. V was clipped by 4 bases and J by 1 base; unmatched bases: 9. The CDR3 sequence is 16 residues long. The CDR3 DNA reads TGTGCCAGCAGTTGGCCGGGACAGCTTAAGAACACTGAAGCTTTCTTT. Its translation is CASSWPGQLKNTEAFF.